This TCR beta chain was profiled in a study of tumor-infiltrating lymphocytes in primary liver carcinoma. The source of the blood RNA was unsorted whole blood, and germline DNA was extracted as well. From about 490 ng of total RNA, TCR beta-specific cDNA was reverse-transcribed using a constant-region primer. Library construction for TCR beta comprised three nested multiplex PCR rounds performed with slightly modified ARM-PCR. One entry per CDR3 protein results from TCRdb running MiXCR on the multiplex PCR reads. The repertoire holds fewer than 350,000 distinct CDR3 sequences, 65% seen once, with about 9.4% in the top ten. The sequenced material came from peripheral blood. This receptor was taken from a middle-aged man with primary liver carcinoma and hepatitis B virus infection.

CDR3 nucleotide sequence: TGCGCCAGCAGCTTTGGCGGGGACCCCCTTAATGAGCAGTTCTTC. It translates to CASSFGGDPLNEQFF. This sequence joins TRBV5-1 and TRBJ2-1; the D gene is possibly TRBD2 (6 bases). V shed 2 bases and J shed 7 bases, with 16 bases lying between them. Germline V gene data show CDR1 as SGHRS and CDR2 as YFSETQ. The CDR3 sequence is 15 residues long. Complete variable domain (other parts from reference TRBV5-1 and TRBJ2-1): KAGVTQTPRYLIKTRGQQVTLSCSPISGHRSVSWYQQTPGQGLQFLFEYFSETQRNKGNFPGRFSGRQFSNSRSEMNVSTLELGDSALYLCASSFGGDPLNEQFFGPGTRLTVL.